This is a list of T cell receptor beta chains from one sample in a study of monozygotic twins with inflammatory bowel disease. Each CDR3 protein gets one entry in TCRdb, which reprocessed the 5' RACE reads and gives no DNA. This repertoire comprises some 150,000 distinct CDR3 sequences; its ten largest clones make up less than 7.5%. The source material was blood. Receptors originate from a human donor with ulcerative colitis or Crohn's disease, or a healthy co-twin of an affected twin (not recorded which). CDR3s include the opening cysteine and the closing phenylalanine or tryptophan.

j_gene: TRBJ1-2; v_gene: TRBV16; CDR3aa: CASSQSWGDFNRYGYTF
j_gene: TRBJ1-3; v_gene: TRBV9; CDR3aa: CASSAEGINTIYF
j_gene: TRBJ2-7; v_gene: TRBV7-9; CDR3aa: CASSLGRRDRAGEQYF
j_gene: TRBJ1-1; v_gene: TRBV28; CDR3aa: CASSFVDRAFSEAFF
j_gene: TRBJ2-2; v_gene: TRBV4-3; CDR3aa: CASSQAPFTSGGINTGELFF
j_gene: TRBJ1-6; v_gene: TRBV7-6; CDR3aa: CASSSRAGRASPLHF
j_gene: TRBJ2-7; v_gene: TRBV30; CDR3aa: CAWSVRGLAGGWYF
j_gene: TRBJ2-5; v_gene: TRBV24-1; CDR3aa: CATSDPYRGRETQYF
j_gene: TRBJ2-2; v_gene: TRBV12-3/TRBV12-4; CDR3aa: CASSFGSSDTGELFF
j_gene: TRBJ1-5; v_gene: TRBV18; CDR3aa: CASSPPGGNNRPQHF
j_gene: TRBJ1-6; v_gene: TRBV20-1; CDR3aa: CSARGGALRNSPLHF
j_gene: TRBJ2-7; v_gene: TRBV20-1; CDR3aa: CSARVAGTGRYEQYF
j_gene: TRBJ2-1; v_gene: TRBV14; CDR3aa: CASSQPGGGNEQFF
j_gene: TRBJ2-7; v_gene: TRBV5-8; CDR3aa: CASSSGQGAHEQYF
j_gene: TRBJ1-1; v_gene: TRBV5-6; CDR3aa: CASSFGQGARRNTEAFF
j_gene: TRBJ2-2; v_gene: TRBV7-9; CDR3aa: CASSLFRGEANTGELFF
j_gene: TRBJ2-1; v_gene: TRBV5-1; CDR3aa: CASSSSSYNEQFF
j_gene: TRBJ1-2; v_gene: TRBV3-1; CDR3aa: CASSQGNYGYTF
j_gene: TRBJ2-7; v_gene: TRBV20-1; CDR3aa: CSASPFLSGTYEQYF
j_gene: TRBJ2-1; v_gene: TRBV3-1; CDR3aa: CASSPKLADSSVEQFF
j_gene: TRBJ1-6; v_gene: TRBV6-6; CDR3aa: CASSYRTDNSPLHF
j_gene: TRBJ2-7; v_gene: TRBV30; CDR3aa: CAWTKAGYEQYF
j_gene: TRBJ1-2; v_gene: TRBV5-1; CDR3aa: CASSLGQGVNYGYTF
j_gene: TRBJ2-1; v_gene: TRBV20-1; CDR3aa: CSARLAGGPREQFF
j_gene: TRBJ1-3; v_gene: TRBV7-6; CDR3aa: CASSRGTASGNTIYF
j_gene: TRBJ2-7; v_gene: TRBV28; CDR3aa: CASTPPTGFSYEQHF
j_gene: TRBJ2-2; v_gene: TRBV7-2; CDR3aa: CASSLSGGAPGELFF